This T cell receptor beta chain was documented in a study of Ad26.COV2.S vaccination and SARS-CoV-2 variants. Notes on the study in general: Placebo recipients and vaccine recipients were similar in non-spike TCR breadth.

Produced via immunoSEQ multiplex PCR; TCRdb's table is partial and in-frame only. The table has hundreds of thousands of clones, about 90% seen once. Treatment here: roughly 19 received Ad26.COV2.S at low or high dose, single or two shots; five or six received placebo; per-sample allocation not given. Samples came from day 63 after the first vaccine or placebo injection. Comments on this clone: Its antigen is unidentified.

Germline V gives CDR1 LGHDT, CDR2 YNNKEL (reference sequence). V gave up 6 bases and J gave up 2 bases, with 7 bases separating them. The CDR3 contains 12 residues. J is TRBJ1-1 and V is TRBV3-1 (or the pseudogene TRBV3-2); D remains unclear. The clonotype comes from a person aged 18-65 years who received the Ad26.COV2.S COVID-19 vaccine or a placebo. The specimen was peripheral blood, collected in a trial of Ad26.COV2.S vaccine versus placebo. CDR3 sequence reads: CASRASNTEAFF. The CDR3, as DNA: TGTGCCAGCAGGGCCAGTAACACTGAAGCTTTCTTT.